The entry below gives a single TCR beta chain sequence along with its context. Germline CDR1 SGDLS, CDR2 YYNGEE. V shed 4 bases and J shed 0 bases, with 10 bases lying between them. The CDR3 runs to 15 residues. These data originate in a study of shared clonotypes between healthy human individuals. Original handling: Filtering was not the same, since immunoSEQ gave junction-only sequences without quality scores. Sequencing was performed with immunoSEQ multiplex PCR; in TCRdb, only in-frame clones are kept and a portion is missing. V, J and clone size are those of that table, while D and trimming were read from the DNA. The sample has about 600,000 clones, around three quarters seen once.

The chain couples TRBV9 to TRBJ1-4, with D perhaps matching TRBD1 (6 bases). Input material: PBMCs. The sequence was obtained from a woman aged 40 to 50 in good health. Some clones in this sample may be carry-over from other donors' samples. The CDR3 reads CASSRGAATNEKLFF. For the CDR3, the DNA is TGTGCCAGCAGCAGGGGGGCCGCAACTAATGAAAAACTGTTTTTT.